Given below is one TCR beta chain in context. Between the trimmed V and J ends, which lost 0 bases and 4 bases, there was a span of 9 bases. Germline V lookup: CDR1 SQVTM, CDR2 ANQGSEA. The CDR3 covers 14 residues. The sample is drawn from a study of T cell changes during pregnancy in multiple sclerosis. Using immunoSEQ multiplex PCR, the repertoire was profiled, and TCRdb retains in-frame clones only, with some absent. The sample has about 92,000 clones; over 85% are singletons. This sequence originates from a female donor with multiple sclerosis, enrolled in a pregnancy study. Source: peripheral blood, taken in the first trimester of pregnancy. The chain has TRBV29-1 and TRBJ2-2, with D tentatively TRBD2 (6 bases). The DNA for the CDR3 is TGCAGCGTTGAAGAGCGGGGAAGCACCGGGGAGCTGTTTTTT. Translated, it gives CSVEERGSTGELFF.